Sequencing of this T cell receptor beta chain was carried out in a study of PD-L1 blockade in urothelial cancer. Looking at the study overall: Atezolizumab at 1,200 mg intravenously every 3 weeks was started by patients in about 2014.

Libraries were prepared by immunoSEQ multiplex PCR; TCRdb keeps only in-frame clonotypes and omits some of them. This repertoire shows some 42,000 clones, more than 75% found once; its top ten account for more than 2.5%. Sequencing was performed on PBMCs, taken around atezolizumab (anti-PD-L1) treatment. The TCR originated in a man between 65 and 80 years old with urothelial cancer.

The CDR3 nucleotides read TGTGCCAGCAGCCCCCTGAGGGGGCGCGGCACTGAAGCTTTCTTT. It codes for CASSPLRGRGTEAFF. The J gene is TRBJ1-1, the V gene TRBV9; 7 nucleotides match TRBD1. Unmatched junction bases numbered 10, after V lost 4 bases and J lost 4 bases. CDR3 length: 15 amino acids. Germline-derived CDR1 and CDR2 are SGDLS and YYNGEE.